This TCR beta chain was captured in a study of shared clonotypes between healthy human individuals. J lost 3 bases, V lost 0 bases, and 1 base had no gene match. There are 15 residues in the CDR3. Per the germline V gene, CDR1 is MNHEY and CDR2 is SVGAGI. The data were produced by immunoSEQ multiplex PCR, yet TCRdb's version contains in-frame clones alone and is incomplete. The sample has about 600,000 clones, around 97% seen once. This rearrangement joins TRBV6-5 to TRBJ2-3, with 9 bases that match TRBD2. Sequencing was carried out using naive CD4+ T cells sorted from blood. Sample subset: CD45RA+ positively selected. The source is a woman aged 25 to 39 in good health. The CDR3 sequence is CASSYSSGRTDTQYF. CDR3 nucleotides: TGTGCCAGCAGTTACTCTAGCGGGAGAACAGATACGCAGTATTTT.